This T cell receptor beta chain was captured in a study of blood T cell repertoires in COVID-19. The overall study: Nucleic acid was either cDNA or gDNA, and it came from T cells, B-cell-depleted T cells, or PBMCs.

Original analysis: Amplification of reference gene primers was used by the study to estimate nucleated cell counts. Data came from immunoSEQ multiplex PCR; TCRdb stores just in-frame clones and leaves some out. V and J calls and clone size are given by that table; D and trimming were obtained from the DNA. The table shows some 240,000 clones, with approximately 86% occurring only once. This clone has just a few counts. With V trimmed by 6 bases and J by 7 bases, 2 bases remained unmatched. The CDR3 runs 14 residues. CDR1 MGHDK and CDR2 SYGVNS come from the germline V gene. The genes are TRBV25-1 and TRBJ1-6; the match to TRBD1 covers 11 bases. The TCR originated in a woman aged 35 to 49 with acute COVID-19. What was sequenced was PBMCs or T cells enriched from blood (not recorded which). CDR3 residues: CASRGQGENSPLHF. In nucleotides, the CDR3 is TGTGCCAGCAGGGGACAGGGGGAAAATTCACCCCTCCACTTT.